This TCR beta chain stems from a study of breast tumors, draining lymph nodes, adjacent tissues. Findings of the study overall: Tumor TCR diversity was below lymph nodes but above nontumor tissue. Tumor T cell lymph node origin was a supported hypothesis, not proven. Most tumor T cells seemingly derive from lymph node, then expand in tumor. Luminal-like breast cancer showed significantly higher tumor–nontumor repertoire similarity than basal-like.

The CDR3 loop spans 14 amino acids. Germline values: CDR1 SEHNR, CDR2 FQNEAQ (reference sequence). V was cut by 2 bases and J by 1 base, with 8 bases left in between. Many counts were recorded for this clonotype. The antigen is unknown. TCRdb re-called the multiplex PCR reads through MiXCR, storing one row per CDR3 protein. The repertoire holds around 100,000 distinct CDR3 sequences, 21% seen once, with roughly 1.2% in the top ten. Samples came from axillary lymph nodes draining the breast cancer. The clonotype originates from a female donor with breast cancer. Some clones in this sample may be carry-over from other donors' samples. Specimen: axillary lymph node tissue. V usage is TRBV7-9 and J usage is TRBJ2-5; the D is unclear. The CDR3 nucleotides are TGTGCCAGCAGCTTATCCGTAGTCCAAGAGACCCAGTACTTC. Translating it yields CASSLSVVQETQYF. Drawing the rest from reference TRBV7-9 and TRBJ2-5, the complete variable domain is DTGVSQNPRHKITKRGQNVTFRCDPISEHNRLYWYRQTLGQGPEFLTYFQNEAQLEKSRLLSDRFSAERPKGSFSTLEIQRTEQGDSAMYLCASSLSVVQETQYFGPGTRLLVL.